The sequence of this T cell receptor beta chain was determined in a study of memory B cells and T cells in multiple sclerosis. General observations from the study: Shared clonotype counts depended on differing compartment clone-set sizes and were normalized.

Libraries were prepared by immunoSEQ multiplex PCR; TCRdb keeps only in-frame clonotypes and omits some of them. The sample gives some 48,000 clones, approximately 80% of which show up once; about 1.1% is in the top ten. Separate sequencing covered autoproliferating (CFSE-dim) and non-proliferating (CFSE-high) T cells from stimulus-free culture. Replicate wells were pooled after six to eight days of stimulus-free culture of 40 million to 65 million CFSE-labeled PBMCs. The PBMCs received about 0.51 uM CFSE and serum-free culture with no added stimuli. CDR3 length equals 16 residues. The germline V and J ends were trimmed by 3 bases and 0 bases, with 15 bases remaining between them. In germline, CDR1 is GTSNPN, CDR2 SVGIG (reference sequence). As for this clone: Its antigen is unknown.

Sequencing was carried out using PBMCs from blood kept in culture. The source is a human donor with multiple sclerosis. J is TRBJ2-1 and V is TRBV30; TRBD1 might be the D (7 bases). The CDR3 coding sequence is TGTGCCTGGAGAGGGAGGACAGGAGACTCCTACAATGAGCAGTTCTTC. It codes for CAWRGRTGDSYNEQFF.